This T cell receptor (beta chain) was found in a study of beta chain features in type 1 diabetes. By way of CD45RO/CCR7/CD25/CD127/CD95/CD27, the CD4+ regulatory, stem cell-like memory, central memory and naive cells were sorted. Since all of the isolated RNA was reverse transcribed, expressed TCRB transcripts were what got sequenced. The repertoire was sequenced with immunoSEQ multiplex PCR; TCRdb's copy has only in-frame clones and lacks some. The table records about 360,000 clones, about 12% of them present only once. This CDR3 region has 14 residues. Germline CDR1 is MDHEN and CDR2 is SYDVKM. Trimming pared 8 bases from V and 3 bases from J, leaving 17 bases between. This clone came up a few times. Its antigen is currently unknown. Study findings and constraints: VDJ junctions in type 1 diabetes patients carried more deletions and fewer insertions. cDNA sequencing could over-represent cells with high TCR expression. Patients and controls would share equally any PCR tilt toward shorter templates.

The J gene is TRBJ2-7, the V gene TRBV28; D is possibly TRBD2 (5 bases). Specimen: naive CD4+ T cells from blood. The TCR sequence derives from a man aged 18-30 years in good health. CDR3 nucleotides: TGTGCCAGCGGGAGCATGGGAGCGAACTACGAGCAGTACTTC. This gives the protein CASGSMGANYEQYF.